Listed below are T cell receptor beta chains from one sample, sequenced in a study of OX40 agonist ivuxolimab in advanced cancers. Sequenced by immunoSEQ multiplex PCR; TCRdb stores in-frame clones only, minus some. The sample records 34,000 or so clones, 80% to 90% being singletons. Sequences were derived from CD4+ or CD8+ T cells sorted from blood, sampled in a trial of the OX40 agonist ivuxolimab. All receptors come from an adult with an advanced solid tumor such as melanoma, head and neck, liver or kidney cancer. Each CDR3 is given with its conserved first and last residue. A D gene is named only where the DNA matches it firmly. Clone size, where shown, is once, few, many, or a class for clones that have expanded.

TRBJ2-6 - many TRBV28 15 CASREQGSGANVLTF TGTGCCAGCAGGGAACAGGGATCTGGGGCCAACGTCCTGACTTTC
TRBJ2-7 - - TRBV5-1 15 CASSSSGSSFYEQYF TGCGCCAGCAGCTCGTCCGGGTCCTCGTTCTACGAGCAGTACTTC
TRBJ2-7 - - TRBV6-1 13 CASSDRGAYEQYF TGTGCCAGCAGTGACCGAGGGGCCTACGAGCAGTACTTC
TRBJ2-7 TRBD1 - TRBV27 15 CASSLSGTGNSEQYF TGTGCCAGCAGTTTATCCGGGACAGGGAATAGCGAGCAGTACTTC
TRBJ1-5 - once TRBV7-2 14 CASSLVVGGQPQHF TGTGCCAGCAGCTTAGTGGTAGGCGGTCAGCCCCAGCATTTT
TRBJ2-1 - - TRBV27 14 CASSQGGSYNEQFF TGTGCCAGCAGTCAGGGGGGCTCCTACAATGAGCAGTTCTTC
TRBJ2-7 TRBD1 - TRBV11-2 16 CASSLSAHRGSYEQYF TGTGCCAGCAGCTTATCCGCCCACAGGGGGTCCTACGAGCAGTACTTC
TRBJ1-1 - - TRBV29-1 13 CSVYRTVNTEAFF TGCAGCGTGTACAGGACTGTAAACACTGAAGCTTTCTTT
TRBJ2-5 TRBD1 - TRBV6-1 15 CASSDEGAVWETQYF TGTGCCAGCAGTGATGAGGGGGCCGTATGGGAGACCCAGTACTTC
TRBJ2-3 TRBD2 - TRBV7-2 15 CASSLAGRGTDTQYF TGTGCCAGCAGCTTGGCTGGGAGGGGCACAGATACGCAGTATTTT
TRBJ1-5 - - TRBV5-6 12 CASSSNDQPQHF TGTGCCAGCAGCTCAAACGATCAGCCCCAGCATTTT
TRBJ2-7 - - TRBV5-1 11 CASRSHYEQYF TGCGCCAGCAGATCGCACTACGAGCAGTACTTC
TRBJ1-2 - - TRBV6-8 15 CASSYRGDRFYGYTF TGTGCCAGCAGTTACCGGGGAGACAGATTTTATGGCTACACCTTC
TRBJ1-5 - - TRBV2 14 CASSETGSNQPQHF TGTGCCAGCAGTGAGACCGGTAGCAATCAGCCCCAGCATTTT
TRBJ2-7 - - TRBV13 14 CASSNGGLIYEQYF TGTGCCAGCAGCAACGGGGGACTCATCTACGAGCAGTACTTC
TRBJ2-7 - - TRBV4-2 18 CASSQGVMGVARHYEQYF TGTGCCAGCAGCCAAGGGGTGATGGGTGTCGCCCGGCACTACGAGCAGTACTTC
TRBJ1-4 TRBD1 - TRBV14 18 CASSPGQGTSTTNEKLFF TGTGCCAGCAGCCCTGGACAGGGTACCTCAACAACTAATGAAAAACTGTTTTTT
TRBJ2-1 - - TRBV5-4 16 CASSPAKRSVGNEQFF TGTGCCAGCAGCCCGGCGAAGAGATCGGTAGGCAATGAGCAGTTCTTC
TRBJ2-7 - - TRBV7-2 12 CASSLPSYEQYF TGTGCCAGCAGCTTACCCTCCTACGAGCAGTACTTC
TRBJ2-3 TRBD1 - TRBV27 16 CASSTLPGQGPDTQYF TGTGCCAGCAGCACTTTACCGGGACAGGGCCCAGATACGCAGTATTTT
TRBJ1-5 - - TRBV7-6 15 CASSLVGGPNQPQHF TGTGCCAGCAGCTTAGTGGGTGGCCCGAATCAGCCCCAGCATTTT
TRBJ2-5 TRBD1 - TRBV5-8 15 CASSFNRGRGETQYF TGTGCCAGCAGCTTTAACAGGGGGAGAGGAGAGACCCAGTACTTC
TRBJ1-5 TRBD1 - TRBV2 15 CASRAGTASNQPQHF TGTGCCAGCAGGGCGGGGACAGCTAGCAATCAGCCCCAGCATTTT
TRBJ2-1 TRBD2 few TRBV11-3 17 CASSPLPLAGVYNEQFF TGTGCCAGCAGCCCTTTGCCCTTAGCGGGGGTTTACAATGAGCAGTTCTTC
TRBJ2-2 - once TRBV11-3 13 CATAPSNTGELFF TGTGCCACCGCCCCTTCGAACACCGGGGAGCTGTTTTTT
TRBJ2-7 - - TRBV21-1 16 CAKSGLAGGSSYEQYF TGTGCCAAATCGGGGCTAGCGGGAGGGAGCTCCTACGAGCAGTACTTC
TRBJ2-7 TRBD1 - TRBV11-2 13 CASSSGTGYEQYF TGTGCCAGCAGCTCCGGGACAGGCTACGAGCAGTACTTC
TRBJ2-7 TRBD2 - TRBV2 14 CASSAGGVEYEQYF TGTGCCAGCAGCGCCGGGGGGGTAGAGTACGAGCAGTACTTC
TRBJ2-7 - - TRBV19 17 CASSIVPATGTTYEQYF TGTGCCAGTAGTATAGTACCGGCGACAGGTACTACCTACGAGCAGTACTTC
TRBJ1-2 - - TRBV11-2 14 CASSLGGTHYGYTF TGTGCCAGCAGCTTAGGAGGGACTCACTATGGCTACACCTTC
TRBJ2-3 - - TRBV6-5 12 CASSDGTDTQYF TGTGCCAGCAGTGATGGCACAGATACGCAGTATTTT
TRBJ1-1 - - TRBV6-6 14 CASSRGGVNTEAFF TGTGCCAGCTCCAGGGGTGGGGTGAACACTGAAGCTTTCTTT
TRBJ2-5 - - TRBV13 17 CASSFTRRTRGDETQYF TGTGCCAGCAGCTTTACACGACGTACCAGGGGGGATGAGACCCAGTACTTC